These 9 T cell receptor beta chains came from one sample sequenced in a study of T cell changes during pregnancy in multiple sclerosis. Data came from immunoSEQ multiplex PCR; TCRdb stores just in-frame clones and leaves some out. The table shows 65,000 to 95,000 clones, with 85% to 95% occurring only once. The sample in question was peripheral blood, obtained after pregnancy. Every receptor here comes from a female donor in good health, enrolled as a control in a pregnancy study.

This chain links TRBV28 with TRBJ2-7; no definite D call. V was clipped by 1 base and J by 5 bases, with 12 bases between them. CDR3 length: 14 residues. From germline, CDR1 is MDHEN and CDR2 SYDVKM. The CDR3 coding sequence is TGTGCCAGCAGTTTATCCCGAGGTCCCCACGAGCAGTACTTC. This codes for CASSLSRGPHEQYF.

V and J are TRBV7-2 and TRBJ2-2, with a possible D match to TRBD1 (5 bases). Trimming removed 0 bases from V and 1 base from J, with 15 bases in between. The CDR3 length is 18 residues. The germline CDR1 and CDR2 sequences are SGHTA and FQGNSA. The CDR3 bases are TGTGCCAGCAGCTTAGCCCCACCCCAGACAGTGAACACCGGGGAGCTGTTTTTT. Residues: CASSLAPPQTVNTGELFF.

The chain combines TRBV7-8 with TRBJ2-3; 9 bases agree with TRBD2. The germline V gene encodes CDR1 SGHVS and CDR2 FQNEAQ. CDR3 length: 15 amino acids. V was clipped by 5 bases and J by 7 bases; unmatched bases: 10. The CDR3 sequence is CASSKAGGQGNTQYF. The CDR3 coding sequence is TGTGCCAGCAGCAAAGCGGGAGGCCAGGGAAATACGCAGTATTTT.

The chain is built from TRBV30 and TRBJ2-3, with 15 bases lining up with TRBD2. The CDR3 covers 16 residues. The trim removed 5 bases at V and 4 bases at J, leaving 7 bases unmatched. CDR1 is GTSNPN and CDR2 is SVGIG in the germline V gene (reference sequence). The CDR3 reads CAWAPGLAGGADTQYF. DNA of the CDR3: TGTGCCTGGGCCCCCGGACTAGCGGGAGGGGCAGATACGCAGTATTTT.

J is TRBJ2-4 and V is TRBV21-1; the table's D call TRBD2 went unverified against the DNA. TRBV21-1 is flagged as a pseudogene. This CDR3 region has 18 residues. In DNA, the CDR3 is TGTGCCAGCAGCAGAAACCGGTCTCGAGCGAAGGGGGGGGACATTCAGTACTTC. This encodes CASSRNRSRAKGGDIQYF.

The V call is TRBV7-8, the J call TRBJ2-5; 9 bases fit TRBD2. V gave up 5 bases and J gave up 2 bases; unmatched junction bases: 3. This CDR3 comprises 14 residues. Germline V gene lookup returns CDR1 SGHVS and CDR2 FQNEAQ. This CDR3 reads CASSQGLAQETQYF. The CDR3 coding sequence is TGTGCCAGCAGCCAAGGACTAGCGCAAGAGACCCAGTACTTC. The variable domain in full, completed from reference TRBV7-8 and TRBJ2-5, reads GAGVSQSPRYKVAKRGQDVALRCDPISGHVSLFWYQQALGQGPEFLTYFQNEAQLDKSGLPSDRFFAERPEGSVSTLKIQRTQQEDSAVYLCASSQGLAQETQYFGPGTRLLVL.

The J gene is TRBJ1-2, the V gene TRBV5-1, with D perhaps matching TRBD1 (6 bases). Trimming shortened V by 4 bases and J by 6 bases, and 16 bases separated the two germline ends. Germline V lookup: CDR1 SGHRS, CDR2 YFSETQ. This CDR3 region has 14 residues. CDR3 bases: TGCGCCAGCAGCGTAAACAGGGAAACTCATGGCTACACCTTC. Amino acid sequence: CASSVNRETHGYTF.

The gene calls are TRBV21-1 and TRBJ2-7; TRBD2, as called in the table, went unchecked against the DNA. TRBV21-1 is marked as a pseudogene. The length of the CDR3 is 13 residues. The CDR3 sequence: CASSRLVSYEQYF. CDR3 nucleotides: TGTGCCAGCAGCAGACTAGTATCCTACGAGCAGTACTTC.

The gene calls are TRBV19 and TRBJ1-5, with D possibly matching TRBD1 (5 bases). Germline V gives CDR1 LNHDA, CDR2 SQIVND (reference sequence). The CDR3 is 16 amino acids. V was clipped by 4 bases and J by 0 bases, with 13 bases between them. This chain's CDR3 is CASSTLTGSSNQPQHF. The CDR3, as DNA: TGTGCCAGTAGTACCCTTACAGGTTCTAGCAATCAGCCCCAGCATTTT. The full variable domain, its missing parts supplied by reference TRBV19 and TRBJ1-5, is DGGITQSPKYLFRKEGQNVTLSCEQNLNHDAMYWYRQDPGQGLRLIYYSQIVNDFQKGDIAEGYSVSREKKESFPLTVTSAQKNPTAFYLCASSTLTGSSNQPQHFGDGTRLSIL.